What follows is one T cell receptor beta chain and its context. There are many counts of this clonotype. Its specific antigen is unknown. Base qualities are not at hand, and no much larger clone is one base apart. The sample originates from a study of glioma-infiltrating T cells (dated by TCRdb to the mid-2010s). The study in broad terms: TCR alpha- and beta-chain repertoires were sequenced from glioma tissue, non-neoplastic brain tissue and matched peripheral blood mononuclear cells. To gauge divergence between tissue and blood T-cell populations, every tissue-infiltrating repertoire was compared against the peripheral blood repertoire from the same patient. The paired cohort comprised three low-grade glioma patients, about 8 primary glioblastoma patients and three non-glioma patients contributing non-neoplastic brain tissue.

On the study overall, not on this receptor specifically: VJ-independent divergence between tissue and blood was lower than expected in non-neoplastic patients but higher than expected in all gliomas, particularly low-grade gliomas. Very few CDR3 sequences were shared between tissue and blood, attributed to high CDR3 diversity and limited sampling. Group comparisons rested on small numbers: three non-neoplastic, three low-grade glioma and eight glioblastoma patients.

From its cysteine to its phenylalanine, the CDR3 spans 14 amino acids. Of the read, only the CDR3 DNA is kept; its 42 bases are in frame from base 1. The germline V gene encodes CDR1 MNHNY and CDR2 SVGAGI (reference sequence). At the junction V is shortened by 2 bases and J by 4 bases, with 9 bases in between. TCR alpha and beta CDR3 regions were amplified with the iRepertoire nested amplicon-rescue multiplex PCR (arm-PCR) platform from RNA. One-step reverse transcription and amplification used about 90-400 ng of tissue mRNA or PBMC total RNA as input. Following bead purification, Illumina adapters were added by a secondary multiplex PCR, and libraries between 200 and 400 bp were gel-purified. The libraries contained internal 6-nucleotide barcodes that were used for demultiplexing. Sequencing of the libraries was done on an Illumina MiSeq using 2x220 or 2x250 nucleotide paired-end reads. The authors' analysis ran thus. Paired reads were merged using FLASH 1.2.11 and aligned with BWA-MEM to the GRCh37 human genome, and TRA and TRB reads were then extracted. An IMGT-derived reference of cassette sequences and CDR3 motifs, with pseudogenes included, was used for V and J assignment. Three-frame translation of reads was performed, and productive CDR3s were defined as those with a C...FGXG motif and no stop codons. Unique combinations of V-J cassette pair and CDR3 amino acid sequence were defined as clonotypes. Hamming distance filtering was applied to reads, with thresholds set by the sequence error rate of each sample in mapped regions. TCRdb cleaned the public reads at Q25 with fastp, built clones with MiXCR and kept in-frame beta chains. Under each unique CDR3 protein, matching rows form one entry showing the most common genes and DNA. What appears here as the V and J calls and clone size reflects TCRdb's work, not the paper's. A total of approximately 190,000 distinct CDR3 sequences appear in this sample, around 30% of them only once. The top ten constitute 20% to 25% of the sample.

This TCR was sampled from a human donor with low-grade glioma or glioblastoma, undergoing nonglioma brain surgery, or in good health (not recorded which). The sample consisted of glioma tissue, nonneoplastic brain tissue, or PBMCs (not recorded which). This receptor chain uses TRBV6-6 and TRBJ2-1; possibly the D gene is TRBD2, per 7 matching bases. The CDR3 region reads CASSYRGGYNEQFF. In nucleotides, the sequence is TGTGCCAGCAGTTACAGGGGGGGGTACAATGAGCAGTTCTTC.